The 19 T cell receptor beta chains presented below share a single source sample, sequenced in a study of OX40 agonist ivuxolimab in advanced cancers. Sequencing used immunoSEQ multiplex PCR; TCRdb keeps in-frame clones, though not all of them. This sample yields 50,000 to 80,000 clones, of which about 85% are seen a single time; around 3% belongs to the top ten. This specimen was CD4+ or CD8+ T cells sorted from blood, taken in a trial of the OX40 agonist ivuxolimab. The source is an adult with an advanced solid tumor such as melanoma, head and neck, liver or kidney cancer.

The chain joins TRBV19 to TRBJ2-5, with D possibly matching TRBD1 (5 bases). The CDR3 is made up of 14 amino acids. Between the trimmed V and J ends, which lost 3 bases and 5 bases, there was a span of 13 bases. Germline V gives CDR1 LNHDA, CDR2 SQIVND (reference sequence). The DNA for the CDR3 is TGTGCCAGTAGTATCCGGCAGGGTGGGGAGACCCAGTACTTC. Encoded protein: CASSIRQGGETQYF. Based on the CDR3 plus reference TRBV19 and TRBJ2-5, the full variable domain is DGGITQSPKYLFRKEGQNVTLSCEQNLNHDAMYWYRQDPGQGLRLIYYSQIVNDFQKGDIAEGYSVSREKKESFPLTVTSAQKNPTAFYLCASSIRQGGETQYFGPGTRLLVL.

This sequence joins TRBV7-3 and TRBJ2-3; D not resolved. The germline V gene encodes CDR1 SGHTA and CDR2 FQGTGA. V lost 5 bases and J lost 0, with 9 bases in between. The CDR3 covers 14 residues. The CDR3: CASSPGLSTDTQYF. The CDR3 DNA reads as TGTGCCAGCAGCCCGGGTCTGAGCACAGATACGCAGTATTTT.

The rearrangement uses TRBV4-3 and TRBJ1-1; D is undetermined. Trimming shortened V by 5 bases and J by 5 bases, and 12 bases separated the two germline ends. CDR3 size: 13 residues. Germline V lookup: CDR1 LGHNA, CDR2 YSLEER. As DNA, the CDR3 is TGCGCCAGCAGCTTCCAACGAGGGACTGAAGCTTTCTTT. Translated: CASSFQRGTEAFF.

The rearrangement links TRBV11-2 to TRBJ2-5; D gene ambiguous. The length of the CDR3 is 13 residues. CDR1 SGHAT and CDR2 FQNNGV come from the germline V gene. V gave up 6 bases and J gave up 5 bases, with 13 bases separating them. In nucleotides, the CDR3 is TGTGCCAGCAGTTTCAGTGAAGGGGAGACCCAGTACTTC. Protein product: CASSFSEGETQYF. Complete variable domain (other parts from reference TRBV11-2 and TRBJ2-5): EAGVAQSPRYKIIEKRQSVAFWCNPISGHATLYWYQQILGQGPKLLIQFQNNGVVDDSQLPKDRFSAERLKGVDSTLKIQPAKLEDSAVYLCASSFSEGETQYFGPGTRLLVL.

The V call is TRBV5-1, the J call TRBJ2-7, with D possibly TRBD1 on 7 matching bases. Germline V gene lookup returns CDR1 SGHRS and CDR2 YFSETQ. Trimming pared 3 bases from V and 6 bases from J, leaving 16 bases between. The CDR3 has 14 amino acids. DNA for the CDR3: TGCGCCAGCAGCTCCGGGGCAGGGGGAGGCGAGCAGTACTTC. Protein: CASSSGAGGGEQYF.

The V call is TRBV7-9, the J call TRBJ2-5, with D maybe TRBD1 (6 bases). The CDR3 covers 13 residues. Germline V lookup: CDR1 SEHNR, CDR2 FQNEAQ (reference sequence). Trimming removed 10 bases at V and 5 bases at J, with 17 bases between. The DNA for the CDR3 is TGTGCCACGGAAGGGGGAATCGGGGAGACCCAGTACTTC. It codes for CATEGGIGETQYF.

The V call is TRBV30, the J call TRBJ2-2; 11 bases line up with TRBD2. V was clipped by 5 bases and J by 4 bases; unmatched bases: 6. Germline V CDR1 and CDR2: GTSNPN, SVGIG (reference sequence). The CDR3 consists of 15 residues. CDR3 nucleotide sequence: TGTGCCTGGGGTAGCGGGAGGGGTGGCACCGGGGAGCTGTTTTTT. Protein sequence: CAWGSGRGGTGELFF.

The CDR3 reads CADIPKDSMNTEAFF. Written as DNA, the CDR3 is TGTGCCGATATTCCCAAGGACAGTATGAACACTGAAGCTTTCTTT. The chain couples TRBV30 to TRBJ1-1; tentative D call: TRBD1 (6 bases). The CDR3 consists of 15 residues. Trimming took 8 bases from V and 0 from J, leaving 19 bases between them. CDR1 GTSNPN and CDR2 SVGIG come from the germline V gene (reference sequence).

J is TRBJ1-5 and V is TRBV28, with 10 bases identical to TRBD1. The V and J ends lost 2 bases and 5 bases, in that order; junction bases with no gene match: 0. CDR1 and CDR2 (germline): MDHEN, SYDVKM. The CDR3 runs to 14 residues. CDR3 in amino acids: CASSLGTGDQPQHF. The CDR3 DNA follows: TGTGCCAGCAGTTTAGGGACAGGGGATCAGCCCCAGCATTTT.

This chain joins TRBV9 and TRBJ2-7, with D tentatively TRBD2 (5 bases). The V and J ends lost 4 bases and 0 bases respectively, with 14 bases between them. This CDR3 spans 15 amino acids. Germline CDR1 reads SGDLS; CDR2 reads YYNGEE. CDR3 in DNA: TGTGCCAGCAGCACCCGAGCGGATAGCTCCTACGAGCAGTACTTC. It yields the protein CASSTRADSSYEQYF.

This clone showed up just once. The rearrangement links TRBV5-1 to TRBJ2-1; the D is unclear. This CDR3 region has 10 residues. Germline CDR1 SGHRS, CDR2 YFSETQ. V lost 0 bases and J 10 bases, leaving 2 bases between the germline ends. CDR3 sequence (DNA): TGCGCCAGCAGCTTGGGGGAGCAGTTCTTC. As protein: CASSLGEQFF. The entire variable domain, with the rest obtained from reference TRBV5-1 and TRBJ2-1, is as follows: KAGVTQTPRYLIKTRGQQVTLSCSPISGHRSVSWYQQTPGQGLQFLFEYFSETQRNKGNFPGRFSGRQFSNSRSEMNVSTLELGDSALYLCASSLGEQFFGPGTRLTVL.

Concerning this clone: Other DNA sequences within the sample encode an identical CDR3. J is TRBJ1-6 and V is TRBV18; D is unclear. The V and J ends lost 3 bases and 7 bases respectively, with 7 bases between them. Germline-derived CDR1 and CDR2 are KGHSH and LQKENI. The CDR3 sequence is 13 residues long. The CDR3 region has the DNA TGTGCCAGCTCACCCGCGATAAATTCACCCCTCCACTTT. Translating gives CASSPAINSPLHF.

Within the sample, this clone is medium-sized. The chain carries TRBV19 and TRBJ1-3; D may be TRBD1 (6 bases). V lost 10 bases and J 0 bases, leaving 16 bases between the germline ends. This CDR3 spans 15 amino acids. Germline V CDR1 and CDR2: LNHDA, SQIVND (reference sequence). The CDR3 bases are TGTGCCACCCGAGGACAGTTCCTCTCTGGAAACACCATATATTTT. This sequence encodes CATRGQFLSGNTIYF.

The chain employs TRBV6-7 and TRBJ2-1, with D tentatively TRBD1 or TRBD2 (6 bases each). TRBV6-7 is an ORF; its function is uncertain. The CDR3 covers 10 residues. CDR3 sequence: CGEGGDYQFF. The CDR3 DNA follows: TGTGGAGAGGGGGGTGATTACCAGTTCTTC.

The chain carries TRBV7-2 and TRBJ2-4; D remains unclear. The CDR3 covers 15 residues. Germline-derived CDR1 and CDR2 are SGHTA and FQGNSA. The V end was cut by 5 bases, the J end by 4 bases, with 15 bases between. The CDR3: CASSPHVAEKNIQYF. The CDR3 DNA is TGTGCCAGCAGCCCTCATGTGGCAGAAAAAAACATTCAGTACTTC.

The rearrangement links TRBV11-2 to TRBJ1-6; D gene unclear. CDR3 length: 14 amino acids. The ends were cut back, 4 bases at V and 9 bases at J, with 13 bases in the middle. The germline V gene encodes CDR1 SGHAT and CDR2 FQNNGV. CDR3 residues: CASSSSSGISPLHF. CDR3 DNA: TGTGCCAGCAGCTCCTCCTCCGGCATTTCACCCCTCCACTTT.

The rearrangement joins TRBV7-9 to TRBJ2-3, with D maybe TRBD2 (5 bases). Between the trimmed V and J ends, which lost 2 bases and 2 bases, there was a span of 11 bases. CDR1 is SEHNR and CDR2 is FQNEAQ in the germline V gene (reference sequence). The CDR3 consists of 15 residues. CDR3 residues: CASSLLAGSTDTQYF. The CDR3 DNA reads TGTGCCAGCAGCTTACTAGCAGGATCCACAGATACGCAGTATTTT. Variable domain in full (rest from reference TRBV7-9 and TRBJ2-3): DTGVSQNPRHKITKRGQNVTFRCDPISEHNRLYWYRQTLGQGPEFLTYFQNEAQLEKSRLLSDRFSAERPKGSFSTLEIQRTEQGDSAMYLCASSLLAGSTDTQYFGPGTRLTVL.

The rearrangement links TRBV6-1 to TRBJ2-7, with D possibly TRBD1 on 6 matching bases. The V gene lost 6 bases and the J gene lost 0 bases, with 15 bases spanning the gap. There are 15 residues in the CDR3. The germline gives CDR1 MNHNS, CDR2 SASEGT. The CDR3 DNA reads TGTGCCAGCAGGGGAACAGGGTCAAGCTCCTACGAGCAGTACTTC. Protein: CASRGTGSSSYEQYF.

The chain links TRBV5-1 to TRBJ2-7, with TRBD2 matching over 11 bases. Trimming cost V 1 base and J 5 bases; bases outside gene matches: 2. The CDR3 length is 14 residues. Germline assignment: CDR1 SGHRS and CDR2 YFSETQ. DNA for the CDR3: TGCGCCAGCAGCTTGACTAGCGGGAGTGACGAGCAGTACTTC. It codes for CASSLTSGSDEQYF.